These 32 T cell receptor beta chains came from one sample sequenced in a study of technical replicates of blood from several donors. The method was immunoSEQ multiplex PCR; TCRdb's version includes in-frame clones alone and lacks a portion of them. This table has tens of thousands of clones, just under 95% appearing once. Input material: T cells isolated from PBMCs. The receptors were gathered from a human donor in good health.

The rearrangement links TRBV19 to TRBJ1-4; no clear D. Trimming left V 9 bases short and J 0 bases short, with 8 bases between. Germline V CDR1 and CDR2: LNHDA, SQIVND (reference sequence). The CDR3 is 13 amino acids. The CDR3 region has the DNA TGTGCCAGCGGGCGGGCAACTAATGAAAAACTGTTTTTT. Its protein is CASGRATNEKLFF.

A single count supports this clone. The sample has other DNA sequences that encode this CDR3 too. DNA of the CDR3: TGCGCCAGCAGCCTTAACAGGGCCTACGAGCAGTACTTC. Translating gives CASSLNRAYEQYF. This chain connects TRBV5-1 to TRBJ2-7; possibly TRBD1 for D (6 bases). Germline CDR1 SGHRS, CDR2 YFSETQ. Trimming shortened V by 4 bases and J by 2 bases, and 10 bases separated the two germline ends. This CDR3 has 13 residues.

This clone turned up a few times. This chain connects TRBV5-1 to TRBJ1-2; 7 bases agree with TRBD1. Germline V CDR1 and CDR2: SGHRS, YFSETQ. The CDR3 runs 15 residues. With V trimmed by 5 bases and J by 2 bases, 9 bases remained unmatched. CDR3 coding DNA: TGCGCCAGCAGACCCAAACCGACAGGGAACTATGGCTACACCTTC. This codes for CASRPKPTGNYGYTF.

This chain joins TRBV7-2 and TRBJ2-7, with D tentatively TRBD2 (6 bases). V lost 1 base, J lost 3 bases, and 10 bases lay in between. This CDR3 has 14 residues. Germline V lookup: CDR1 SGHTA, CDR2 FQGNSA. For the CDR3, the DNA is TGTGCCAGCAGCTTAGGTGGGACTGGCTACGAGCAGTACTTC. This gives the protein CASSLGGTGYEQYF.

In its sample, this clone was seen once. The chain uses TRBV27 and TRBJ2-1; TRBD2 might be the D (6 bases). The CDR3 extends over 13 amino acids. CDR1 MNHEY and CDR2 SMNVEV come from the germline V gene (reference sequence). V was trimmed by 5 bases and J by 7 bases, leaving 12 bases between them. This CDR3 reads CASSIGSGNEQFF. The CDR3 coding sequence is TGTGCCAGCAGTATCGGGAGTGGTAATGAGCAGTTCTTC.

V gene TRBV11-3 combines with J gene TRBJ1-2; TRBD1 might be the D (6 bases). Germline CDR1 SGHNT, CDR2 YENEEA. V lost 5 bases and J 7 bases, leaving 11 bases between the germline ends. The CDR3 totals 12 residues. This CDR3 reads CASSAQGSGYTF. Written as DNA, the CDR3 is TGTGCCAGCAGCGCCCAGGGGTCTGGCTACACCTTC.

The rearrangement joins TRBV29-1 to TRBJ2-2; 8 bases align to TRBD1. Per the germline V gene, CDR1 is SQVTM and CDR2 is ANQGSEA. The CDR3 loop spans 14 amino acids. J lost 4 bases, V lost 7 bases, and 8 bases had no gene match. CDR3 loop: CSAWTGQFTGELFF. CDR3 sequence (DNA): TGCAGCGCCTGGACAGGGCAGTTCACCGGGGAGCTGTTTTTT.

V and J are TRBV9 and TRBJ1-3; D is uncertain. Germline V gene sequence: CDR1 SGDLS, CDR2 YYNGEE. The CDR3 sequence is 15 residues long. With 2 bases removed from V and 4 bases from J, the gap between germline ends came to 13 bases. CDR3 region: CASSVDATEGNTIYF. The DNA of the CDR3 is TGTGCCAGCAGCGTTGACGCTACAGAGGGAAACACCATATATTTT.

The table lists this clone with a count of one. The V call is TRBV10-3, the J call TRBJ2-3; 8 bases are a match to TRBD2. In germline, CDR1 is ENHRY, CDR2 SYGVKD. CDR3 length: 14 amino acids. The V and J ends lost 6 bases and 1 base, in that order; junction bases with no gene match: 3. The chain's CDR3 is CAIRPGLGTDTQYF. CDR3 in DNA: TGTGCCATCAGGCCGGGACTAGGCACAGATACGCAGTATTTT.

The chain is built from TRBV13 and TRBJ2-7; D is unclear. This CDR3 region has 13 residues. Looked up from germline, CDR1 is PRHDT and CDR2 is FYEKMQ (reference sequence). With 5 bases removed from V and 4 bases from J, the gap between germline ends came to 12 bases. CDR3 protein: CASSQKERYEQYF. CDR3 DNA sequence: TGTGCCAGCAGCCAAAAGGAGAGATACGAGCAGTACTTC.

V gene TRBV10-2 combines with J gene TRBJ2-7, with D possibly being TRBD2 (6 bases). The CDR3 consists of 14 residues. V was cut by 6 bases and J by 2 bases, with 14 bases left in between. Germline-derived CDR1 and CDR2 are WSHSY and SAAADI. As DNA, the CDR3 is TGCGCCAGCAGGAAACTAGCTGACACCTACGAGCAGTACTTC. Its protein is CASRKLADTYEQYF.

The chain joins TRBV7-8 to TRBJ1-5; the match to TRBD1 covers 8 bases. This CDR3 has 18 amino acids. Per the germline V gene, CDR1 is SGHVS and CDR2 is FQNEAQ. The J segment lost 1 base and the V segment lost 2 bases, leaving 10 bases of the junction unmatched. CDR3 coding DNA: TGTGCCAGCAGCTTATCGGCAGGGGGCTTCTTCAGCAATCAGCCCCAGCATTTT. It codes for CASSLSAGGFFSNQPQHF.

The genes are TRBV11-3 and TRBJ1-2, with 9 bases matching TRBD1. CDR1 and CDR2 (germline): SGHNT, YENEEA. There are 16 residues in the CDR3. The V segment lost 1 base and the J segment 2 bases; nucleotides outside the gene matches: 5. The CDR3 is CASSLGTGARNYGYTF. The CDR3 DNA follows: TGTGCCAGCAGCTTAGGGACAGGGGCGAGGAACTATGGCTACACCTTC.

This rearrangement joins TRBV4-2 to TRBJ2-3; D unresolved. Trimming shortened V by 0 bases and J by 8 bases, and 12 bases separated the two germline ends. From germline, CDR1 is LGHNA and CDR2 YNFKEQ. This CDR3 is built from 14 residues. DNA for the CDR3: TGTGCCAGCAGCCAAGACGACATCTCAGCTACGCAGTATTTT. Its protein is CASSQDDISATQYF.

This chain uses TRBV7-9 with TRBJ1-2; no clear D gene. The germline V and J ends were trimmed by 5 bases and 4 bases, with 11 bases remaining between them. This CDR3 spans 13 amino acids. The germline V gene encodes CDR1 SEHNR and CDR2 FQNEAQ (reference sequence). The chain's CDR3 is CASSPELLYGYTF. The CDR3 DNA is TGTGCCAGCAGCCCCGAGCTCCTCTATGGCTACACCTTC. Supplemented by reference TRBV7-9 and TRBJ1-2, the full variable domain reads DTGVSQNPRHKITKRGQNVTFRCDPISEHNRLYWYRQTLGQGPEFLTYFQNEAQLEKSRLLSDRFSAERPKGSFSTLEIQRTEQGDSAMYLCASSPELLYGYTFGSGTRLTVV.

The chain links TRBV21-1 to TRBJ1-5; the table's D call of TRBD1 was not tested on the DNA. TRBV21-1 is an annotated pseudogene. The CDR3 has 17 residues. The CDR3 is CASSAHYRGISNQPQHF. The CDR3 region has the DNA TGTGCCAGCAGCGCTCATTACAGGGGGATTAGCAATCAGCCCCAGCATTTT.

This chain connects TRBV5-6 to TRBJ1-1; TRBD1 is a possible D gene (6 bases). This CDR3 is built from 15 residues. Germline V lookup: CDR1 SGHDT, CDR2 YYEEEE. Deletions cut 4 bases from V and 4 bases from J, with 17 bases between. The CDR3 bases are TGTGCCAGCAGCCCGCCGGGGGGGGCAGGCACTGAAGCTTTCTTT. Translated, it gives CASSPPGGAGTEAFF.

The chain employs TRBV19 and TRBJ2-4, with a weak D call TRBD2 (5 bases). The germline CDR1 and CDR2 sequences are LNHDA and SQIVND (reference sequence). This CDR3 region has 14 residues. V was pared by 8 bases and J by 6 bases, with 17 bases between. The CDR3 region is CASSGVAPGNIQYF. The CDR3, as DNA: TGTGCCAGTTCCGGGGTAGCGCCTGGAAACATTCAGTACTTC.

The V and J genes are TRBV10-1 and TRBJ2-1; possible D gene TRBD2, 6 bases. The CDR3 extends over 13 amino acids. Trimming stripped 1 base from V and 9 bases from J, with 10 bases between. The germline gives CDR1 WNHNN, CDR2 SYGVQD (reference sequence). The CDR3 nucleotides are TGCGCCAGCAGTGAGTTAGTGGGAGGTGAGCAGTTCTTC. Residues: CASSELVGGEQFF.

The chain combines TRBV6-5 with TRBJ2-5, with a weak D call TRBD2 (6 bases). Germline CDR1 and CDR2: MNHEY and SVGAGI. Trimming pared 9 bases from V and 0 bases from J, leaving 14 bases between. CDR3 length: 14 amino acids. As DNA, the CDR3 is TGTGCCAGTAATGCCGGGAGACACCAAGAGACCCAGTACTTC. Residues: CASNAGRHQETQYF.

The chain couples TRBV5-1 to TRBJ1-4; D remains ambiguous. This CDR3 has 17 amino acids. Trimming took 0 bases from V and 0 from J, leaving 12 bases between them. Germline CDR1 and CDR2: SGHRS and YFSETQ. The CDR3 loop is CASSLVPTHATNEKLFF. Written as DNA, the CDR3 is TGCGCCAGCAGCTTGGTCCCAACACACGCAACTAATGAAAAACTGTTTTTT. Drawing the rest from reference TRBV5-1 and TRBJ1-4, the complete variable domain is KAGVTQTPRYLIKTRGQQVTLSCSPISGHRSVSWYQQTPGQGLQFLFEYFSETQRNKGNFPGRFSGRQFSNSRSEMNVSTLELGDSALYLCASSLVPTHATNEKLFFGSGTQLSVL.

A single count supports this clone. J is TRBJ1-1 and V is TRBV7-8; D ambiguous. The CDR3 is 13 residues long. The V gene lost 2 bases and the J gene lost 4 bases, with 8 bases spanning the gap. Germline CDR1 and CDR2: SGHVS and FQNEAQ. The CDR3: CASSLSVLTEAFF. In DNA, the CDR3 is TGTGCCAGCAGCTTATCAGTTCTCACTGAAGCTTTCTTT.

The chain links TRBV29-1 to TRBJ2-2, with 12 nucleotides matching TRBD1. Germline loops: CDR1 SQVTM, CDR2 ANQGSEA. V was clipped by 4 bases and J by 3 bases; unmatched bases: 24. CDR3 length equals 22 residues. CDR3 DNA: TGCAGCGTTGTCCCGGGACAGGGGGCGTCTCTAGGCGGGAGGGAATACACCGGGGAGCTGTTTTTT. Translating gives CSVVPGQGASLGGREYTGELFF.

The CDR3 loop is CAWSPGGQRNYGYTF. The CDR3 DNA is TGTGCCTGGAGTCCCGGGGGACAGCGAAACTATGGCTACACCTTC. The chain uses TRBV30 and TRBJ1-2, with 7 bases that match TRBD1. Germline CDR1 is GTSNPN and CDR2 is SVGIG (reference sequence). The CDR3 extends over 15 amino acids. V was pared by 2 bases and J by 2 bases, with 8 bases of the junction left unmatched.

The gene calls are TRBV5-6 and TRBJ2-1, with 9 bases lining up with TRBD2. The CDR3 extends over 16 amino acids. Trimming took 1 base from V and 4 from J; bases not matched to a gene: 6. Germline loops: CDR1 SGHDT, CDR2 YYEEEE. CDR3 sequence reads: CASSLPLAGTYNEQFF. In DNA form, the CDR3 reads TGTGCCAGCAGCTTGCCCCTAGCGGGGACTTACAATGAGCAGTTCTTC.

The chain recombines TRBV11-2 with TRBJ1-5; D is ambiguous. The CDR3 spans 14 residues. Germline V gene data show CDR1 as SGHAT and CDR2 as FQNNGV. Trimming left V 0 bases short and J 6 bases short, with 9 bases between. The CDR3 reads CASSLEPGTQPQHF. CDR3 DNA sequence: TGTGCCAGCAGCTTAGAGCCAGGAACTCAGCCCCAGCATTTT.

The J gene is TRBJ1-5, the V gene TRBV5-1; 7 bases map to TRBD1. The CDR3 sequence is 14 residues long. Germline CDR1 is SGHRS and CDR2 is YFSETQ. The ends lost 4 bases at V and 2 bases at J; junction bases unmatched: 3. CDR3 DNA sequence: TGCGCCAGCAGCCCCGGACAGGGCAATCAGCCCCAGCATTTT. It specifies CASSPGQGNQPQHF.

The gene calls are TRBV10-3 and TRBJ2-2, with 7 bases aligning to TRBD2. The CDR3 has 16 residues. The V gene's germline CDR1 is ENHRY and CDR2 SYGVKD. Trimming removed 7 bases from V and 5 bases from J; junction bases left unmatched: 13. The CDR3 DNA sequence: TGTGCCATCACCCCCGGGGCGGCTAGCGGAACCGGGGAGCTGTTTTTT. Its protein is CAITPGAASGTGELFF.

The chain is built from TRBV6-1 and TRBJ2-3; TRBD2 might be the D (5 bases). The CDR3 is made up of 15 amino acids. Germline-derived CDR1 and CDR2 are MNHNS and SASEGT. V was shortened by 5 bases and J by 1 base, with 13 bases between the two germline ends. CDR3 residues: CASSRSFGGTDTQYF. The CDR3 nucleotides are TGTGCCAGCAGTAGATCCTTCGGGGGCACAGATACGCAGTATTTT.

By share, this clone counts as medium-sized (0.01 to 0.1%). The chain links TRBV7-9 to TRBJ2-7, with 14 bases that match TRBD2. The germline CDR1 and CDR2 sequences are SEHNR and FQNEAQ (reference sequence). This CDR3 is built from 14 residues. V lost 4 bases, J lost 6 bases, and 2 bases stayed unmatched. CDR3 amino acids: CASSSGTSGSEQYF. The CDR3 region has the DNA TGTGCCAGCAGCTCCGGGACTAGCGGGAGCGAGCAGTACTTC.

This chain connects TRBV21-1 to TRBJ2-1; the table's D gene call, TRBD2, was not cross checked with the DNA. TRBV21-1 is shown as a pseudogene. The CDR3 has 17 residues. The CDR3 here is CASSGSFCGSSYNEQFF. CDR3 nucleotide sequence: TGTGCCAGCAGCGGGTCCTTTTGCGGGAGCTCCTACAATGAGCAGTTCTTC.

The V gene is TRBV5-1, the J gene TRBJ1-1; the D gene is possibly TRBD1 (6 bases). Germline CDR1 is SGHRS and CDR2 is YFSETQ. The CDR3 runs 15 residues. V was trimmed by 4 bases and J by 5 bases, leaving 18 bases between them. The CDR3 spells CASSMGTSQRTEAFF. The CDR3 coding sequence is TGCGCCAGCAGCATGGGGACAAGCCAAAGGACTGAAGCTTTCTTT.